Listed below are T cell receptor beta chains from one sample, sequenced in a study of T cells in Graves' hyperthyroidism and ophthalmopathy. TCRdb reprocessed the multiplex PCR reads with MiXCR, giving one entry per CDR3 protein. The sample holds approximately 510,000 distinct CDR3 sequences; roughly 20% are singletons and the top ten take roughly 29%. The specimen was blood. Every receptor here comes from a man younger than 30 with Graves' hyperthyroidism. CDR3s include the opening cysteine and the closing phenylalanine or tryptophan. The D gene is left open where the match is weak. Not all rows give a size; the values are once, few, many and, for expanded clones, a class.

abundance: -
len: 14
v_gene: TRBV28
d_gene: TRBD1
j_gene: TRBJ2-5
CDR3nt: TGTGCCATCAGCAAGGACAGGGGGAAAGAGACCCAGTACTTC
CDR3aa: CAISKDRGKETQYF

abundance: -
len: 15
v_gene: TRBV28
d_gene: TRBD1
j_gene: TRBJ2-2
CDR3nt: TGTGCCAGCAGTTTGACAGGGGACTACACCGGGGAGCTGTTTTTT
CDR3aa: CASSLTGDYTGELFF

abundance: -
len: 15
v_gene: TRBV15
d_gene: -
j_gene: TRBJ2-5
CDR3nt: TGTGCCACCAGCAGAGGAGGTGGACCCCAAGAGACCCAGTACTTC
CDR3aa: CATSRGGGPQETQYF

abundance: many
len: 14
v_gene: TRBV2
d_gene: -
j_gene: TRBJ2-7
CDR3nt: TGTGCCAGCAGAGCTGCCGGAAAACCCTACGAGCAGTACTTC
CDR3aa: CASRAAGKPYEQYF

abundance: -
len: 13
v_gene: TRBV13
d_gene: -
j_gene: TRBJ1-2
CDR3nt: TGTGCCAGCAGCTGGGGGGACGGGCAAGACTACACCTTC
CDR3aa: CASSWGDGQDYTF

abundance: few
len: 12
v_gene: TRBV30
d_gene: -
j_gene: TRBJ2-7
CDR3nt: TGTGCCTGGAGCTTGACGCACTACGAGCAGTACTTC
CDR3aa: CAWSLTHYEQYF

abundance: many
len: 15
v_gene: TRBV25-1
d_gene: -
j_gene: TRBJ2-7
CDR3nt: TGTGCCAGCAGTGAACTAAAGGGGACGGCCTACGAGCAGTACTTC
CDR3aa: CASSELKGTAYEQYF

abundance: many
len: 15
v_gene: TRBV28
d_gene: TRBD1
j_gene: TRBJ2-7
CDR3nt: TGTGCCAGCAGTTTAGGCGGGACAGGGGCGTACGAGCAGTACTTC
CDR3aa: CASSLGGTGAYEQYF

abundance: -
len: 21
v_gene: TRBV6-2/TRBV6-3
d_gene: TRBD2
j_gene: TRBJ2-3
CDR3nt: TGTGCCAGCAGTTCGTATTCAACTTTACCGGGACTAGCGGGCTCAGGAGATACGCAGTATTTT
CDR3aa: CASSSYSTLPGLAGSGDTQYF

abundance: many
len: 14
v_gene: TRBV12-3/TRBV12-4
d_gene: TRBD1
j_gene: TRBJ1-2
CDR3nt: TGTGCCAGCAGTCAGGGGGGAGCTAACTATGGCTACACCTTC
CDR3aa: CASSQGGANYGYTF

abundance: -
len: 15
v_gene: TRBV4-2
d_gene: -
j_gene: TRBJ2-7
CDR3nt: TGTGCCAGCAGCCCTAGCGTGGGGAGTCTCGACGAGCAGTACTTC
CDR3aa: CASSPSVGSLDEQYF

abundance: many
len: 13
v_gene: TRBV30
d_gene: -
j_gene: TRBJ2-7
CDR3nt: TGTGCCTGGAGTGTTGAACAGTGGGCCGAGCAGTACTTC
CDR3aa: CAWSVEQWAEQYF

abundance: few
len: 12
v_gene: TRBV28
d_gene: -
j_gene: TRBJ2-5
CDR3nt: TGTGCCGGGGGGCAGAACCAAGAGACCCAGTACTTC
CDR3aa: CAGGQNQETQYF

abundance: -
len: 16
v_gene: TRBV12-3/TRBV12-4
d_gene: TRBD1
j_gene: TRBJ2-7
CDR3nt: TGTGCCGGCAGGCGAGGGACAGGTCCTTTCTCCTACGAGCAGTACTTC
CDR3aa: CAGRRGTGPFSYEQYF

abundance: many
len: 15
v_gene: TRBV2
d_gene: -
j_gene: TRBJ1-5
CDR3nt: TGTGCCAGCAGTGAAGGACAATCCAGCAATCAGCCCCAGCATTTT
CDR3aa: CASSEGQSSNQPQHF

abundance: few
len: 13
v_gene: TRBV7-9
d_gene: -
j_gene: TRBJ1-1
CDR3nt: TGTGCCAGCACGTCAGCAGGGAGCACTGAAGCTTTCTTT
CDR3aa: CASTSAGSTEAFF

abundance: -
len: 13
v_gene: TRBV7-9
d_gene: -
j_gene: TRBJ1-1
CDR3nt: TGTGCCAGCAGCGGGGGCCCGGACACTGAAGCTTTCTTT
CDR3aa: CASSGGPDTEAFF

abundance: -
len: 15
v_gene: TRBV11-2
d_gene: -
j_gene: TRBJ2-3
CDR3nt: TGTGCCAGCAGCTCCCTGGCGGGACCCACAGATACGCAGTATTTT
CDR3aa: CASSSLAGPTDTQYF

abundance: many
len: 13
v_gene: TRBV6-1
d_gene: -
j_gene: TRBJ2-5
CDR3nt: TGTGCCAGCAGTCAAGGATACCGAGGGACCCAGTACTTC
CDR3aa: CASSQGYRGTQYF

abundance: few
len: 14
v_gene: TRBV4-1
d_gene: -
j_gene: TRBJ2-5
CDR3nt: TGCGCCAGCAGCCCGTACCAAGAGTTCGAGACCCAGTACTTC
CDR3aa: CASSPYQEFETQYF

abundance: many
len: 13
v_gene: TRBV11-3
d_gene: -
j_gene: TRBJ1-2
CDR3nt: TGTGCCAGCAGCCCTCGATCAGGGGATGGCTACACCTTC
CDR3aa: CASSPRSGDGYTF

abundance: many
len: 17
v_gene: TRBV6-1
d_gene: TRBD1
j_gene: TRBJ2-2
CDR3nt: TGTGCCAGCAGCCTTGGGACAGGGTCCGGGGGGACCGGGGAGCTGTTTTTT
CDR3aa: CASSLGTGSGGTGELFF

abundance: few
len: 15
v_gene: TRBV12-3/TRBV12-4
d_gene: -
j_gene: TRBJ2-2
CDR3nt: TGTGCCAGCAGAGGGTGGGACCGGGACACCGGGGAGCTGTTTTTT
CDR3aa: CASRGWDRDTGELFF

abundance: -
len: 16
v_gene: TRBV5-4
d_gene: -
j_gene: TRBJ2-5
CDR3nt: TGTGCCAGCAGCTTGCCAGGCTATCATCCCCAAGAGACCCAGTACTTC
CDR3aa: CASSLPGYHPQETQYF

abundance: few
len: 14
v_gene: TRBV20-1
d_gene: -
j_gene: TRBJ2-5
CDR3nt: TGCAGTGCTAGCCTACGAGTAGGGACGGAGACCCAGTACTTC
CDR3aa: CSASLRVGTETQYF

abundance: -
len: 16
v_gene: TRBV11-2
d_gene: -
j_gene: TRBJ1-1
CDR3nt: TGTGCCAGCAGCTTAGGGAGACAGGTCTTGAACACTGAAGCTTTCTTT
CDR3aa: CASSLGRQVLNTEAFF

abundance: many
len: 13
v_gene: TRBV12-3/TRBV12-4
d_gene: -
j_gene: TRBJ1-2
CDR3nt: TGTGCCAGCACCCCCCGGATTAACTATGGCTACACCTTC
CDR3aa: CASTPRINYGYTF

abundance: few
len: 14
v_gene: TRBV13
d_gene: -
j_gene: TRBJ2-7
CDR3nt: TGTGCCAGCAGCACGGGACCGCTCTCCTACGAGCAGTACTTC
CDR3aa: CASSTGPLSYEQYF

abundance: -
len: 14
v_gene: TRBV6-1
d_gene: TRBD2
j_gene: TRBJ2-5
CDR3nt: TGTGCCAGTCACGAGCGGGGGGGGCAAGAGACCCAGTACTTC
CDR3aa: CASHERGGQETQYF

abundance: many
len: 15
v_gene: TRBV12-3/TRBV12-4
d_gene: -
j_gene: TRBJ1-3
CDR3nt: TGTGCCAGCAGTTCCCTGAATGAGGCTGGAAACACCATATATTTT
CDR3aa: CASSSLNEAGNTIYF

abundance: many
len: 16
v_gene: TRBV6-5
d_gene: -
j_gene: TRBJ2-2
CDR3nt: TGTGCCAGCAGCGCGACTGTGTGGGGGGACACCGGGGAGCTGTTTTTT
CDR3aa: CASSATVWGDTGELFF

abundance: many
len: 15
v_gene: TRBV4-2
d_gene: TRBD1
j_gene: TRBJ2-7
CDR3nt: TGTGCCAGCAGCCAACACGGACAGGGATCCTACGAGCAGTACTTC
CDR3aa: CASSQHGQGSYEQYF

abundance: -
len: 16
v_gene: TRBV11-1
d_gene: -
j_gene: TRBJ2-4
CDR3nt: TGTGCCAGCAGCCCAGATTTCAGATTCGGAGCACACATTCAGTACTTC
CDR3aa: CASSPDFRFGAHIQYF

abundance: -
len: 13
v_gene: TRBV6-5
d_gene: -
j_gene: TRBJ1-5
CDR3nt: TGTGCCGGCAGTTACGTTTGGGGGCAGCCCCAGCATTTT
CDR3aa: CAGSYVWGQPQHF

abundance: -
len: 15
v_gene: TRBV20-1
d_gene: TRBD1
j_gene: TRBJ2-5
CDR3nt: TGCAGTGCTAGAGAGCGAACCAGGGGGCTCGGGACCCAGTACTTC
CDR3aa: CSARERTRGLGTQYF

abundance: many
len: 15
v_gene: TRBV20-1
d_gene: -
j_gene: TRBJ2-7
CDR3nt: TGCAGTGCTAGAGATAGGGTAGGGATGACCTACGAGCAGTACTTC
CDR3aa: CSARDRVGMTYEQYF

abundance: many
len: 14
v_gene: TRBV12-3/TRBV12-4
d_gene: TRBD1
j_gene: TRBJ2-7
CDR3nt: TGTGCCAGCAGCAACCGGGACAGAAACTACGAGCAGTACTTC
CDR3aa: CASSNRDRNYEQYF

abundance: -
len: 14
v_gene: TRBV6-5
d_gene: TRBD1
j_gene: TRBJ1-2
CDR3nt: TGTGTCAGCAGTTCCGGACAGGGGGCAGTTGGCTACACCTTC
CDR3aa: CVSSSGQGAVGYTF

abundance: many
len: 14
v_gene: TRBV11-2
d_gene: -
j_gene: TRBJ1-5
CDR3nt: TGTGCCAGCAGCTTGAGATCAGGTCAACAGCCCCAGCATTTT
CDR3aa: CASSLRSGQQPQHF

abundance: -
len: 15
v_gene: TRBV6-1
d_gene: -
j_gene: TRBJ1-2
CDR3nt: TGTGCCAGCAGGGAACTAGGGGCGGTCAACTATGGCTACACCTTC
CDR3aa: CASRELGAVNYGYTF

abundance: many
len: 13
v_gene: TRBV20-1
d_gene: TRBD1
j_gene: TRBJ1-2
CDR3nt: TGCAGTGCTATAGACAGGGCGAACTATGGCTACACCTTC
CDR3aa: CSAIDRANYGYTF

abundance: -
len: 17
v_gene: TRBV6-2/TRBV6-3
d_gene: TRBD1
j_gene: TRBJ1-1
CDR3nt: TGTGCCAGCAGACACGGACAGGGATCCCTATTGAACACTGATGCTTTCTTT
CDR3aa: CASRHGQGSLLNTDAFF

abundance: few
len: 13
v_gene: TRBV30
d_gene: -
j_gene: TRBJ2-5
CDR3nt: TGTGCCTGGAGTAACACTTTCCAAGAGACCCAGTACTTC
CDR3aa: CAWSNTFQETQYF

abundance: few
len: 12
v_gene: TRBV20-1
d_gene: -
j_gene: TRBJ1-2
CDR3nt: TGCAGTGCTGACGCCCGGGACGATGGCTACACCTTC
CDR3aa: CSADARDDGYTF

abundance: many
len: 15
v_gene: TRBV28
d_gene: -
j_gene: TRBJ2-2
CDR3nt: TGTGCCAGCAGGCTGCCCGGACAGAGACTGGGGGAGCTGTTTTTT
CDR3aa: CASRLPGQRLGELFF

abundance: many
len: 15
v_gene: TRBV2
d_gene: -
j_gene: TRBJ2-5
CDR3nt: TGTGCCAGCAGTGAATTTCCGCAGGGAGGCGAGACCCAGTACTTC
CDR3aa: CASSEFPQGGETQYF

abundance: -
len: 17
v_gene: TRBV7-2
d_gene: -
j_gene: TRBJ1-3
CDR3nt: TGTGCCAGCAGCTTCGCCTCGGTAGGGGTGGCTGGAAACACCATATATTTT
CDR3aa: CASSFASVGVAGNTIYF

abundance: many
len: 14
v_gene: TRBV12-3/TRBV12-4
d_gene: -
j_gene: TRBJ1-5
CDR3nt: TGTGCCAGCAGTTTAGACCCTCTAGATCAGCCCCAGCATTTT
CDR3aa: CASSLDPLDQPQHF

abundance: many
len: 13
v_gene: TRBV29-1
d_gene: -
j_gene: TRBJ1-1
CDR3nt: TGCAGCGTGGGTACGTACATGAACACTGAAGCTTTCTTT
CDR3aa: CSVGTYMNTEAFF

abundance: many
len: 14
v_gene: TRBV9
d_gene: -
j_gene: TRBJ1-5
CDR3nt: TGTGCCAGCGCAGGAGGGTCGGGCAATCAGCCCCAGCATTTT
CDR3aa: CASAGGSGNQPQHF

abundance: many
len: 14
v_gene: TRBV12-3/TRBV12-4
d_gene: TRBD1
j_gene: TRBJ2-7
CDR3nt: TGTGCCAGCAGCCTCCGGGACAGGGGAAACGAGCAGTACTTC
CDR3aa: CASSLRDRGNEQYF

abundance: -
len: 16
v_gene: TRBV5-1
d_gene: -
j_gene: TRBJ1-3
CDR3nt: TGCGCCAGCAGCGCCGGGACGGCTGAGGCTGGAAACACCATATATTTT
CDR3aa: CASSAGTAEAGNTIYF

abundance: -
len: 15
v_gene: TRBV6-2/TRBV6-3
d_gene: TRBD1
j_gene: TRBJ1-1
CDR3nt: TGTGCCAGCAGTTACGGGAGACAGGGGGATACTGAAGCTTTCTTT
CDR3aa: CASSYGRQGDTEAFF

abundance: many
len: 14
v_gene: TRBV19
d_gene: TRBD1
j_gene: TRBJ1-5
CDR3nt: TGTGCCAGTAGTATAACAGGGGGCAATCAGCCCCAGCATTTT
CDR3aa: CASSITGGNQPQHF

abundance: -
len: 16
v_gene: TRBV12-3/TRBV12-4
d_gene: -
j_gene: TRBJ1-1
CDR3nt: TGTGCCAGCAGTACAGGCTCCGGGACACCGAACACTGAAGCTTTCTTT
CDR3aa: CASSTGSGTPNTEAFF

abundance: many
len: 16
v_gene: TRBV2
d_gene: -
j_gene: TRBJ1-1
CDR3nt: TGTGCCAGCAGACTCCGGGTCAACGTCGGGGACACTGAAGCTTTCTTT
CDR3aa: CASRLRVNVGDTEAFF